The sequence of this T cell receptor beta chain was determined in a study of blood T cell repertoires in COVID-19. Study in general: Acute-phase and convalescent COVID-19 samples originated in the United States, Italy and Spain. PBMCs, B-cell-depleted T cells, or T cells were the source of the cDNA or gDNA that made up the material.

V lost 3 bases, J lost 5 bases, and 4 bases stayed unmatched. CDR3 length: 13 amino acids. CDR1 and CDR2 from the germline V gene are SGHRS and YFSETQ. Grouping used clinical history reported by participants in a survey and questionnaire. The table came from immunoSEQ multiplex PCR; TCRdb's copy has only in-frame clones and leaves some out. The table lists about 130,000 clones, 65% to 90% of them singletons, with roughly 2.3% in the top ten. The V gene is TRBV5-1, the J gene TRBJ2-5; 7 positions agree with TRBD1. The sequence derives from a woman in her forties or fifties who had recovered from COVID-19. Sequences were obtained from PBMCs or T cells enriched from blood (not recorded which). CDR3 DNA sequence: TGCGCCAGCAGCTATGACAGGGCGGAGACCCAGTACTTC. Translated: CASSYDRAETQYF.